The subject of this entry is one TCR beta chain. Its cognate antigen is unknown. Method: immunoSEQ multiplex PCR; TCRdb's copy keeps in-frame clones and lacks some. The sample consists of 85,000 to 90,000 clones, more than 80% of them appearing once. CDR1 and CDR2 from the germline V gene are MGHRA and YSYEKL. With 0 bases removed from V and 5 bases from J, the gap between germline ends came to 13 bases. The CDR3 has 16 residues. This sample stems from a study of Tregs in tolerant kidney transplant recipients. Study outcomes and limitations: The most relevant donor-specific Treg TCRbeta repertoire apparently came from expansion with activated donor B cells. The small number of patients limits these findings pending further validation.

Unstimulated Tregs (CD4+CD25+CD127-) and CD4+CD25- non-Tregs were sorted from PBMCs. Sequenced sample: CD8+ T cells from blood. V gene TRBV4-1 combines with J gene TRBJ2-2; D tentatively fits TRBD1 or TRBD2 (6 bases each). The sequence was obtained from a human donor in good health. DNA for the CDR3: TGCGCCAGCAGCCAAGAGAGGGGGGTCAGAACCGGGGAGCTGTTTTTT. Translated, it gives CASSQERGVRTGELFF.